These T cell receptor beta chains were read from a single sample in a study of cytomegalovirus exposure and HLA in healthy donors. Libraries were prepared by immunoSEQ multiplex PCR; TCRdb keeps only in-frame clonotypes and omits some of them. The sample lists around 300,000 clones, approximately 86% occurring once. Specimen: PBMCs. Receptors originate from a woman aged 25 to 39 in good health and CMV-seropositive. CDR3s include the opening cysteine and the closing phenylalanine or tryptophan.

j_call | v_call | cdr3_aa
TRBJ1-5 | TRBV9 | CASSVGGGLDQPQHF
TRBJ1-2 | TRBV30 | CAYVPGTASDYGYTF
TRBJ1-2 | TRBV15 | CATSRDTGTLFGYTF
TRBJ2-7 | TRBV7-3 | CASSTSGGVYEQYF
TRBJ1-2 | TRBV29-1 | CSVDRRAYGYTF
TRBJ1-4 | TRBV28 | CASTLTGLGEKLFF
TRBJ1-2 | TRBV6-1 | CASSVSTSGSYGYTF
TRBJ1-1 | TRBV18 | CASSQKTGTEAFF
TRBJ1-3 | TRBV5-1 | CASSLGREPGNTIYF
TRBJ2-7 | TRBV27 | CASSFLTSPYEQYF
TRBJ1-1 | TRBV6-5 | CASSYVRSGTEAFF
TRBJ2-4 | TRBV19 | CATGQGNSDQYF
TRBJ1-5 | TRBV6-1 | CASIKTDYNQPQHF
TRBJ2-2 | TRBV25-1 | CASSEFGLGGELFF